This record covers a single T cell receptor beta chain. Roughly 90 million PBMCs served as the genomic DNA source for unsorted samples. Sequencing was performed with immunoSEQ multiplex PCR; in TCRdb, only in-frame clones are kept and a portion is missing. The repertoire holds a few hundred thousand clones, around 81% seen once, with around 12% in the top ten. The data belong to a study of shared clonotypes between healthy human individuals. The CDR3 length is 12 residues. The V gene lost 4 bases and the J gene lost 14 bases, with 14 bases spanning the gap. CDR1 is MNHEY and CDR2 is SMNVEV in the germline V gene (reference sequence).

The clonotype comes from a woman aged 35 to 49 in good health. Some clones in this sample may be carry-over from other donors' samples. V gene TRBV27 combines with J gene TRBJ1-4, with a weak D call TRBD1 (6 bases). The sequenced material came from PBMCs. The CDR3 loop is CASSSDWGRLFF. CDR3 bases: TGTGCCAGCAGTTCGGATTGGGGGCGCCTGTTTTTT.